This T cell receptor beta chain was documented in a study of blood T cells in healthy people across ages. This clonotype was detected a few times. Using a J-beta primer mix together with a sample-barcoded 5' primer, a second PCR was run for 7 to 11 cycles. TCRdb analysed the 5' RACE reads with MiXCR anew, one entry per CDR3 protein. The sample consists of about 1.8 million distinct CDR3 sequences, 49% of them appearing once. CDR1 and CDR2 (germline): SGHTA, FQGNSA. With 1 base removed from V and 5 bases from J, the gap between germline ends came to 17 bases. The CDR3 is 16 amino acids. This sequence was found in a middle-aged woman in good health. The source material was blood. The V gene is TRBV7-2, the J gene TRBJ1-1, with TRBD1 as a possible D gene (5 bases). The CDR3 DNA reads TGTGCCAGCAGCTTAGTGGCGACAGAGAGGGGAACTGAAGCTTTCTTT. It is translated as CASSLVATERGTEAFF.